These T cell receptor beta chains were read from a single sample in a study of response to subunit inactivated influenza vaccine. In TCRdb, the RT-PCR reads were re-called with MiXCR into one record per CDR3 protein. The sample holds approximately 490,000 distinct CDR3 sequences, 6.5% to 8% seen once. The source material was PBMCs from blood, sampled approximately 25 months after vaccination. The receptors derive from a man aged 50 to 75 who received an inactivated influenza vaccine. CDR3s leave out the opening cysteine and the closing phenylalanine or tryptophan. Each record gives: V gene, CDR3 protein.

v_call: TRBV20-1; cdr3_aa: SAKRQSPYEQY
v_call: TRBV7-9; cdr3_aa: ASSSRDRVLEQF
v_call: TRBV28; cdr3_aa: ASSIPTGGREKLF
v_call: TRBV9; cdr3_aa: ASSQRTGASHTQY
v_call: TRBV4-3; cdr3_aa: ASSQESISLSYNEQF
v_call: TRBV4-3; cdr3_aa: ASSQDGAAGGGEQF
v_call: TRBV20-1; cdr3_aa: SAKKLTGTSAQETQY
v_call: TRBV28; cdr3_aa: ASSLPGTEAF
v_call: TRBV11-2; cdr3_aa: ASSLVEKNTGELF
v_call: TRBV7-9; cdr3_aa: ASSLSGSGETQY
v_call: TRBV28; cdr3_aa: ASSSPSYANTGELF
v_call: TRBV12-3/TRBV12-4; cdr3_aa: ASSETGPSNQPQH
v_call: TRBV11-1; cdr3_aa: ASSQLYTDTQY
v_call: TRBV9; cdr3_aa: ASSVNGYGANVLT
v_call: TRBV20-1; cdr3_aa: SAFDPNTEAF
v_call: TRBV4-2; cdr3_aa: ASSQDRGGFGYQPQH
v_call: TRBV7-2; cdr3_aa: ASSLSALGPLH
v_call: TRBV9; cdr3_aa: ASSVAGGHLTDTQY
v_call: TRBV25-1; cdr3_aa: ASSEWGLSTGELF
v_call: TRBV25-1; cdr3_aa: ASSVGSAGETQY
v_call: TRBV20-1; cdr3_aa: SARGRAGEKLF
v_call: TRBV5-1; cdr3_aa: ASSGGTGGTDTQY
v_call: TRBV5-5; cdr3_aa: ASSLAAGRQETQY
v_call: TRBV5-4; cdr3_aa: ASSLVLAGGQETQY
v_call: TRBV7-2; cdr3_aa: ASSLGTGYYEQY